This TCR beta chain was recovered during a study of technical replicates of blood from several donors. The assay was immunoSEQ multiplex PCR, and TCRdb's table has in-frame clones only and misses some. The sample has 10,000 to 15,000 clones, 85% to 95% seen once. With 3 bases removed from V and 5 bases from J, the gap between germline ends came to 19 bases. Germline V gives CDR1 SNHLY, CDR2 FYNNEI. The CDR3 extends over 16 amino acids. The sequencing sample was made of PBMCs. This chain connects TRBV2 to TRBJ2-5; tentative D call: TRBD2 (6 bases). The sequence was obtained from a human donor in good health. The CDR3 protein is CASSEITGTGMETQYF. The CDR3 DNA is TGTGCCAGCAGTGAGATAACCGGGACTGGAATGGAGACCCAGTACTTC.